The 30 T cell receptor beta chains below were found in one sample sequenced in a study of beta chain features in type 1 diabetes. Of the isolated RNA, all was reverse transcribed, and so the sequenced material was expressed TCRB transcripts. Produced via immunoSEQ multiplex PCR; TCRdb's table is partial and in-frame only. The sample lists about 220,000 clones; about a tenth were seen once. The sequenced sample was central memory CD4+ T cells from blood. The receptors stem from a man younger than 30 in good health.

The gene calls are TRBV11-2 and TRBJ1-1, with D unresolved. The germline V and J ends were trimmed by 1 base and 3 bases, with 6 bases remaining between them. Germline CDR1 and CDR2: SGHAT and FQNNGV. This CDR3 comprises 13 residues. The CDR3 DNA sequence: TGTGCCAGCAGCTTAGCGATCCACACTGAAGCTTTCTTT. Its translation is CASSLAIHTEAFF.

The V gene is TRBV15, the J gene TRBJ2-5; 8 bases fit TRBD2. The CDR3 totals 19 residues. The V segment lost 0 bases and the J segment 4 bases; nucleotides outside the gene matches: 16. Germline V gene data show CDR1 as LNHNV and CDR2 as YYDKDF (reference sequence). The CDR3 bases are TGTGCCACCAGCAGAGATCAGGCGGGAGGAGGTCTAGTAGGAGAGACCCAGTACTTC. Amino acid sequence: CATSRDQAGGGLVGETQYF.

This clone was observed a few times. The chain recombines TRBV30 with TRBJ2-5; D gene unclear. The J call may be in error: the DNA end matches TRBJ2-7 better. Germline V gives CDR1 GTSNPN, CDR2 SVGIG (reference sequence). The CDR3 has 11 amino acids. Written as DNA, the CDR3 is TGTGCCTGGAGTGCAGAGTACGAGCAGTACTTC. It yields the protein CAWSAEYEQYF.

This clone appeared a few times. The chain employs TRBV18 and TRBJ2-7; 9 nucleotides align to TRBD1. The CDR3 is 15 residues long. The germline gives CDR1 KGHSH, CDR2 LQKENI. Trimming removed 3 bases from V and 0 bases from J; junction bases left unmatched: 3. The CDR3 DNA is TGTGCCAGCTCACCCGGGACAGGGTACTCCTACGAGCAGTACTTC. It codes for CASSPGTGYSYEQYF.

This clone has just a few counts. This sample also contains other DNA sequences that code for the same CDR3. The chain carries TRBV7-2 and TRBJ2-5, with 7 positions matching TRBD1. V trimming: 0 bases; J trimming: 3 bases; junction bases outside the gene matches: 1. The length of the CDR3 is 14 residues. Germline loops: CDR1 SGHTA, CDR2 FQGNSA. The CDR3 nucleotides are TGTGCCAGCAGCTTAGCCGGGACAGAAGAGACCCAGTACTTC. This translates into CASSLAGTEETQYF.

This clone was counted a few times. V is TRBV29-1 and J is TRBJ2-5; 11 nucleotides match TRBD2. CDR3 length: 13 residues. Trimming cost V 3 bases and J 3 bases; bases outside gene matches: 0. Germline assignment: CDR1 SQVTM and CDR2 ANQGSEA. The CDR3 region is CSVEGLAEETQYF. CDR3 in DNA: TGCAGCGTTGAGGGACTAGCGGAAGAGACCCAGTACTTC.

This clone was seen a handful of times. The gene calls are TRBV4-3 and TRBJ1-5; D ambiguous. Germline CDR1 and CDR2: LGHNA and YSLEER. The CDR3 totals 16 residues. Trimming stripped 2 bases from V and 0 bases from J, with 11 bases between. The CDR3 spells CASSQTAGDSNQPQHF. CDR3 sequence (DNA): TGCGCCAGCAGCCAAACGGCCGGAGATAGCAATCAGCCCCAGCATTTT.

The J gene is TRBJ2-7, the V gene TRBV28; TRBD2 aligns across 11 bases. Germline CDR1 MDHEN, CDR2 SYDVKM. Trimming removed 5 bases from V and 4 bases from J; junction bases left unmatched: 7. The CDR3 has 15 residues. The CDR3, as DNA: TGTGCCAGCAGTCAAACTAGCGGGAGAGTTTACGAGCAGTACTTC. Protein product: CASSQTSGRVYEQYF.

This clone was observed a handful of times. V is TRBV4-3 and J is TRBJ2-7; no firm D call. The CDR3 runs to 16 residues. Germline V gene lookup returns CDR1 LGHNA and CDR2 YSLEER. Trimming left V 0 bases short and J 0 bases short, with 12 bases between. CDR3 sequence: CASSQEGSINSYEQYF. CDR3 nucleotides: TGCGCCAGCAGCCAAGAAGGCAGTATCAACTCCTACGAGCAGTACTTC.

The chain recombines TRBV7-3 with TRBJ2-1; 7 bases map to TRBD2. Germline trimming cut 2 bases from V and 2 bases from J; bases unmatched to any gene: 3. The CDR3 runs 15 residues. Germline assignment: CDR1 SGHTA and CDR2 FQGTGA. The CDR3 nucleotides read TGTGCCAGCAGCTTAGCGGGAGAGGCCTACAATGAGCAGTTCTTC. Residues: CASSLAGEAYNEQFF.

The rearrangement uses TRBV7-2 and TRBJ2-2; TRBD2 agrees at 7 bases. This CDR3 comprises 17 residues. J lost 6 bases, V lost 5 bases, and 15 bases had no gene match. CDR1 and CDR2 from the germline V gene are SGHTA and FQGNSA. Written as DNA, the CDR3 is TGTGCCAGCAGCGGTTCTAGCGGCCGCGGGTCGGCCGGGGAGCTGTTTTTT. Translation: CASSGSSGRGSAGELFF.

This clone turned up a few times. J is TRBJ2-7 and V is TRBV30, with D possibly being TRBD1 or TRBD2 (5 bases each). V was cut by 4 bases and J by 3 bases, with 10 bases left in between. The CDR3 runs to 12 residues. CDR1 and CDR2 (germline): GTSNPN, SVGIG (reference sequence). CDR3 in amino acids: CAWNVGDYEQYF. The CDR3 DNA reads TGTGCCTGGAACGTGGGGGACTACGAGCAGTACTTC. The full variable domain, rest sourced from reference TRBV30 and TRBJ2-7, is SQTIHQWPATLVQPVGSPLSLECTVEGTSNPNLYWYRQAAGRGLQLLFYSVGIGQISSEVPQNLSASRPQDRQFILSSKKLLLSDSGFYLCAWNVGDYEQYFGPGTRLTVT.

This clone was seen a handful of times. The junction and the germline gene differ at one end; a read error may be behind it. This rearrangement joins TRBV29-1 to TRBJ2-3, with 12 bases aligning to TRBD1. Per germline, CDR1 SQVTM and CDR2 ANQGSEA. The CDR3 runs to 14 residues. The CDR3 here is CSVAGTGGTNTQYF. As DNA, the CDR3 is TGCAGCGTGGCCGGGACAGGGGGCACAAATACGCAGTATTTT.

This clone was seen a few times. This chain uses TRBV5-4 with TRBJ2-1; TRBD1 agrees at 7 bases. The junction had 8 bases not matched to a gene; V was cut back by 4 bases and J by 10 bases. This CDR3 contains 13 residues. Per germline, CDR1 SGHNT and CDR2 YYREEE (reference sequence). The CDR3 DNA reads TGTGCCAGCAGCGAGCAACAGGGGAGCGAGCAGTTCTTC. Protein sequence: CASSEQQGSEQFF.

This clone was picked up a small number of times. The rearrangement uses TRBV9 and TRBJ1-5; TRBD1 agrees at 9 bases. V shed 4 bases and J 6 bases; nucleotides not matched to a gene: 5. Looked up from germline, CDR1 is SGDLS and CDR2 is YYNGEE. CDR3 size: 14 residues. The CDR3 loop reads CASSPHRGPQPQHF. The CDR3 nucleotides are TGTGCCAGCAGCCCTCACAGGGGGCCTCAGCCCCAGCATTTT.

About this clone itself: With a much larger clone just one base away, this may be a read error. The CDR3 sequence: CASSPGLANNEQFF. In DNA, the CDR3 is TGTGCCAGCAGCCCGGGACTAGCCAACAATGAGCAGTTCTTC. This chain links TRBV6-1 with TRBJ2-1, with 9 bases matching TRBD2. The CDR3 is made up of 14 amino acids. Germline V gene lookup returns CDR1 MNHNS and CDR2 SASEGT. Germline trimming cut 6 bases from V and 5 bases from J; bases unmatched to any gene: 5.

This rearrangement joins TRBV27 to TRBJ2-4; D may correspond to TRBD1 or TRBD2 (5 bases each). Between the trimmed V and J ends, which lost 6 bases and 0 bases, there was a span of 12 bases. Germline V gene sequence: CDR1 MNHEY, CDR2 SMNVEV (reference sequence). The CDR3 is made up of 15 amino acids. CDR3 sequence reads: CASRTWDGAKNIQYF. The DNA of the CDR3 is TGTGCCAGCAGAACCTGGGACGGAGCCAAAAACATTCAGTACTTC.

This clone has just a few counts. The chain joins TRBV29-1 to TRBJ2-1; D is perhaps TRBD2 (6 bases). The ends were cut back, 4 bases at V and 7 bases at J, with 20 bases in the middle. This CDR3 is 15 amino acids long. Germline assignment: CDR1 SQVTM and CDR2 ANQGSEA. This CDR3 is CSVVSRLARGNEQFF. CDR3 DNA sequence: TGCAGCGTTGTATCGAGGCTAGCGAGAGGGAATGAGCAGTTCTTC.

The chain links TRBV4-2 to TRBJ2-3; D is possibly TRBD1 (6 bases). The CDR3 runs to 13 residues. The germline gives CDR1 LGHNA, CDR2 YNFKEQ. Trimming removed 4 bases from V and 3 bases from J, with 8 bases in between. The CDR3 is CASSRTGTDTQYF. In DNA, the CDR3 is TGTGCCAGCAGCCGTACAGGGACAGATACGCAGTATTTT.

The V and J genes are TRBV27 and TRBJ2-7; tentatively, D is TRBD1 (7 bases). The CDR3 consists of 13 residues. V was clipped by 9 bases and J by 7 bases, with 19 bases between them. Germline V gene sequence: CDR1 MNHEY, CDR2 SMNVEV (reference sequence). CDR3 loop: CARTSKGAGEQYF. The CDR3 DNA sequence: TGTGCCAGGACTTCGAAGGGGGCGGGGGAGCAGTACTTC.

The J gene is TRBJ2-1, the V gene TRBV4-2; 16 nucleotides match TRBD2. Trimming at V came to 4 bases and at J to 9 bases, leaving 6 bases not matched to a gene. The CDR3 is made up of 16 amino acids. The germline V gene has CDR1 LGHNA and CDR2 YNFKEQ. The CDR3, as DNA: TGTGCCAGCAGCCCCCAAGGGACTAGCGGGAGGGGTGAGCAGTTCTTC. Protein: CASSPQGTSGRGEQFF.

This clone was detected ten times or more. V usage is TRBV28 and J usage is TRBJ2-4; no clear D gene. The V gene lost 6 bases and the J gene lost 7 bases, with 4 bases spanning the gap. This CDR3 spans 10 amino acids. Germline lookup yields CDR1 MDHEN and CDR2 SYDVKM. The CDR3 bases are TGTGCCAGCAGCCGGAACATTCAGTACTTC. Translated, it gives CASSRNIQYF. The whole variable domain, filled in from reference TRBV28 and TRBJ2-4, reads DVKVTQSSRYLVKRTGEKVFLECVQDMDHENMFWYRQDPGLGLRLIYFSYDVKMKEKGDIPEGYSVSREKKERFSLILESASTNQTSMYLCASSRNIQYFGAGTRLSVL.

This clone was observed a handful of times. CDR3 sequence: CASSLSGQYYGYTF. Written as DNA, the CDR3 is TGTGCCAGCAGTTTATCCGGACAGTACTATGGCTACACCTTC. The rearrangement links TRBV27 to TRBJ1-2, with TRBD1 as a possible D gene (6 bases). This CDR3 is built from 14 residues. Trimming shortened V by 0 bases and J by 3 bases, and 8 bases separated the two germline ends. Germline V gene lookup returns CDR1 MNHEY and CDR2 SMNVEV (reference sequence).

This clone was recorded a few times. The chain has TRBV7-2 and TRBJ2-1, with D possibly matching TRBD1 (6 bases). Germline CDR1 is SGHTA and CDR2 is FQGNSA. The CDR3 consists of 12 residues. Deletions cut 5 bases from V and 7 bases from J, with 9 bases between. CDR3 loop: CASSPQGNEQFF. Written as DNA, the CDR3 is TGTGCCAGCAGCCCCCAGGGGAATGAGCAGTTCTTC.

This clone has a count of ten or more. V gene TRBV5-4 combines with J gene TRBJ1-2, with 9 nucleotides matching TRBD1. Germline V CDR1 and CDR2: SGHNT, YYREEE (reference sequence). This CDR3 contains 16 residues. J gave up 5 bases and V 4 bases, and 12 bases lay outside the gene matches. CDR3 in DNA: TGTGCCAGCAGCCGCGGGACAGGGAGGGAATGGTATGGCTACACCTTC. Encoded protein: CASSRGTGREWYGYTF. Drawing the rest from reference TRBV5-4 and TRBJ1-2, the complete variable domain is ETGVTQSPTHLIKTRGQQVTLRCSSQSGHNTVSWYQQALGQGPQFIFQYYREEENGRGNFPPRFSGLQFPNYSSELNVNALELDDSALYLCASSRGTGREWYGYTFGSGTRLTVV.

The genes are TRBV11-2 and TRBJ2-7, with D hard to call. Germline loops: CDR1 SGHAT, CDR2 FQNNGV. The CDR3 runs 15 residues. V was pared by 5 bases and J by 3 bases, with 17 bases between. The DNA for the CDR3 is TGTGCCAGCAGCCGTTCCCAGCCAAACTTCTACGAGCAGTACTTC. Translated, it gives CASSRSQPNFYEQYF.

This sequence joins TRBV30 and TRBJ1-5; D might be TRBD1 (6 bases). The CDR3 has 14 residues. V shed 0 bases and J shed 4 bases, with 10 bases lying between them. Germline V CDR1 and CDR2: GTSNPN, SVGIG (reference sequence). Written as DNA, the CDR3 is TGTGCCTGGAGTGTGGACAGTAGAAATCAGCCCCAGCATTTT. It translates to CAWSVDSRNQPQHF.

This clone occurred a few times. One base away lies a much larger clone, so this may be a sequencing read error. The V and J genes are TRBV7-9 and TRBJ2-7; D ambiguous. The CDR3 loop spans 11 amino acids. CDR1 SEHNR and CDR2 FQNEAQ come from the germline V gene (reference sequence). V was trimmed by 3 bases and J by 3 bases, leaving 3 bases between them. The CDR3 reads CASSLVYEQYF. CDR3 DNA: TGTGCCAGCAGCTTGGTCTACGAGCAGTACTTC.

The V call is TRBV6-5, the J call TRBJ1-2; the match to TRBD1 covers 9 bases. This CDR3 is built from 15 residues. V trimming: 6 bases; J trimming: 4 bases; junction bases outside the gene matches: 9. Per germline, CDR1 MNHEY and CDR2 SVGAGI. CDR3: CASSMGQGLAYGYTF. The CDR3, as DNA: TGTGCCAGCAGCATGGGACAGGGTTTAGCCTATGGCTACACCTTC.

This clone showed up many times. The chain couples TRBV7-8 to TRBJ2-7; 8 bases line up with TRBD1. The junction had 8 bases not matched to a gene; V was cut back by 8 bases and J by 2 bases. The CDR3 sequence is 14 residues long. The germline V gene has CDR1 SGHVS and CDR2 FQNEAQ. The chain's CDR3 is CASAAGQAPYEQYF. CDR3 bases: TGTGCCAGCGCCGCGGGACAGGCTCCCTACGAGCAGTACTTC.